Following are 10 T cell receptor beta chains from one sample sequenced in a study of blood T cells in healthy people across ages. A second PCR of 7 to 11 cycles used a sample-barcoded 5' primer and a J-beta primer mix. Each CDR3 protein gets one entry after TCRdb re-called the 5' RACE reads with MiXCR. Of roughly 800,000 distinct CDR3 sequences listed, roughly 64% were seen once; the top ten hold about 20%. The sequenced sample was blood. These receptors were taken from a man in his thirties or forties in good health.

In its sample, this clonotype was seen a few times. The rearrangement joins TRBV29-1 to TRBJ2-7; 7 bases are shared with TRBD1. Per germline, CDR1 SQVTM and CDR2 ANQGSEA. This CDR3 has 13 residues. V was clipped by 5 bases and J by 2 bases; unmatched bases: 6. In DNA, the CDR3 is TGCAGCGTTTACAGGGGTAACACCTACGAGCAGTACTTC. Residues: CSVYRGNTYEQYF.

To note about this clonotype: At one of its ends the junction is not consistent with the germline gene, which may arise from a read error. V is TRBV27 and J is TRBJ2-7; no clear D gene. Germline lookup yields CDR1 MNHEY and CDR2 SMNVEV (reference sequence). The CDR3 has 13 amino acids. The CDR3 region is CVSSFKSSYEQYF. DNA of the CDR3: TGTGTCAGCAGTTTCAAGAGCTCCTACGAGCAGTACTTC.

As DNA, the CDR3 is TGTGCCAGCACCTCGGGGACCACTTATGGTGAGCAGTTCTTC. It codes for CASTSGTTYGEQFF. The chain recombines TRBV28 with TRBJ2-1; D may be TRBD1 or TRBD2 (5 bases each). Germline V gene lookup returns CDR1 MDHEN and CDR2 SYDVKM. This CDR3 has 14 residues. V lost 7 bases and J lost 9, with 19 bases in between.

The chain recombines TRBV28 with TRBJ2-5, with 9 positions matching TRBD1. Germline CDR1 reads MDHEN; CDR2 reads SYDVKM. Trimming took 8 bases from V and 2 from J; bases not matched to a gene: 3. This CDR3 is built from 13 residues. DNA for the CDR3: TGTGCCAGCCTAGACAGGGGGCAAGAGACCCAGTACTTC. Translating it yields CASLDRGQETQYF.

In this sample, this clonotype turned up a few times. The chain has TRBV5-1 and TRBJ1-2; 7 bases match TRBD1. J gave up 5 bases and V 4 bases, and 11 bases lay outside the gene matches. Germline V gene lookup returns CDR1 SGHRS and CDR2 YFSETQ. This CDR3 is 15 amino acids long. CDR3 sequence reads: CASSPGQATGYGYTF. The CDR3 nucleotides are TGCGCCAGCAGCCCCGGACAGGCGACAGGGTATGGCTACACCTTC. Based on the CDR3 plus reference TRBV5-1 and TRBJ1-2, the full variable domain is KAGVTQTPRYLIKTRGQQVTLSCSPISGHRSVSWYQQTPGQGLQFLFEYFSETQRNKGNFPGRFSGRQFSNSRSEMNVSTLELGDSALYLCASSPGQATGYGYTFGSGTRLTVV.

This clonotype was recorded once. The genes are TRBV7-9 and TRBJ2-5; no firm D call. V was shortened by 2 bases and J by 11 bases, with 12 bases between the two germline ends. The CDR3 has 12 residues. Per germline, CDR1 SEHNR and CDR2 FQNEAQ (reference sequence). The CDR3 bases are TGTGCCAGCAGCTTAAACAATGAAGAGCAGTACTTC. As protein: CASSLNNEEQYF.

The chain recombines TRBV6-6 with TRBJ2-3, with a tentative D call TRBD2 (6 bases). This CDR3 has 16 residues. Trimming shortened V by 7 bases and J by 0 bases, and 17 bases separated the two germline ends. Germline loops: CDR1 MNHNY, CDR2 SVGAGI (reference sequence). As DNA, the CDR3 is TGTGCCAGCACTAAATCCCGGGAGTCTAGCACAGATACGCAGTATTTT. The encoded protein is CASTKSRESSTDTQYF.

The rearrangement uses TRBV20-1 and TRBJ2-4; 13 bases agree with TRBD2. The germline CDR1 and CDR2 sequences are DFQATT and SNEGSKA (reference sequence). V shed 5 bases and J 1 base; nucleotides not matched to a gene: 2. This CDR3 has 15 amino acids. In DNA, the CDR3 is TGCAGTGCTGGGACTAGCGGGGCCGCCAAAAACATTCAGTACTTC. Its protein is CSAGTSGAAKNIQYF.

The chain employs TRBV25-1 and TRBJ2-3, with D hard to call. The CDR3 sequence is 12 residues long. CDR1 and CDR2 from the germline V gene are MGHDK and SYGVNS. V lost 8 bases and J 2 bases, leaving 8 bases between the germline ends. For the CDR3, the DNA is TGTGCCAGCCGATCTCTCACAGATACGCAGTATTTT. Its translation: CASRSLTDTQYF.

The chain carries TRBV7-9 and TRBJ1-2, with D maybe TRBD1 (6 bases). This CDR3 spans 14 amino acids. Per the germline V gene, CDR1 is SEHNR and CDR2 is FQNEAQ (reference sequence). V was trimmed by 3 bases and J by 4 bases, leaving 12 bases between them. The CDR3 coding sequence is TGTGCCAGCAGCTTCTCGGGGGGCGGCTATGGCTACACCTTC. Protein product: CASSFSGGGYGYTF.